The T cell receptor beta chain under discussion was sequenced for a study of cytomegalovirus exposure and HLA in healthy donors. Across the whole study: Earlier, 150 million to 200 million T cells were analyzed, and more than 100 million unique TCR beta sequences were found among them. General study findings and limits: It was taken for granted in presence/absence analyses that sequencing depth across donors was roughly uniform.

Primers: 60 Vbeta forward and 13 Jbeta reverse. Sequenced by immunoSEQ multiplex PCR; TCRdb stores in-frame clones only, minus some. Of approximately 140,000 clones in the sample, roughly four fifths were seen once. Comments on this clone: Its antigen is not known.

The V gene's germline CDR1 is MNHEY and CDR2 SVGAGI. The CDR3 is 15 amino acids. J lost 5 bases, V lost 5 bases, and 8 bases had no gene match. The TCR comes from a man younger than 35 in good health and CMV-seropositive. V is TRBV6-5 and J is TRBJ2-7; 11 bases line up with TRBD2. Input material: PBMCs. The CDR3 DNA follows: TGTGCCAGCAGTGCGACTAGCGGGACAGCCGACGAGCAGTACTTC. It encodes CASSATSGTADEQYF.